This T cell receptor beta chain was obtained from a study of T cell responses to AZD1222 COVID-19 vaccine (dated by TCRdb to about 2021). For the wider study: TCR sequencing covered over 230 trial participants: roughly 200 given two doses of AZD1222 and 26 given two doses of MenACWY control vaccine. Trial participants were enrolled into age subgroups of 18-55, 56-69 and 70-plus years, which contained around 150, 29 and 61 TCR-sequenced participants, respectively.

Sample time point, as interpreted from the label and publication: about 28 days (+/-7) after the second vaccine dose. Read against the paper, the sample's treatment or condition label means: meningococcal conjugate vaccine given as trial control. The vaccinee samples were drawn from two UK trials, COV001 and COV002, one of which was a single-blind randomized controlled phase 2/3 trial testing AZD1222 (ChAdOx1 nCoV-19) in healthy adults. For TCRbeta chain sequencing, PBMC samples were collected from trial participants at day 0 and at day 28 after the second dose. Notes on this clone: This clone's antigen is unknown. There are no base qualities to consult, and no much larger clone falls within one base.

The CDR3 regions of human TCRbeta chains were subjected to immunosequencing. Concerning the study's data processing: Repertoire TCRs were checked for matches against a reference library of SARS-CoV-2-specific TCRs that had been generated using the MIRA antigen-specificity platform. Breadth was defined as the fraction of unique TCRs that were SARS-CoV-2-associated. Depth was defined as the fraction of total T cells that were SARS-CoV-2-associated. Each spike-specific TCR was assigned to its reactive spike region and to a CD4 or CD8 class using the MIRA data. Log10-transformed breadth and depth values were compared by one-way ANOVA with Sidak's multiple comparisons tests. TCRdb retrieved this table from immuneACCESS and kept in-frame rearrangements only. Not all clones are present; in checked studies, unresolved V genes account for under half, and no reason is known for the remainder. V and J calls and clone size are given by that table; D and trimming were obtained from the DNA. The sample data list about 200,000 clones, and around 90% of these were observed just once. The ten largest clones represent 3.5% to 4% of the sample.

The CDR3 has 13 amino acids, counting the end cysteine and phenylalanine. Only the CDR3 region is kept as DNA, spanning 39 bases read in frame from base 1. V gives up 6 bases and J gives up 3 bases, and the segment between their germline ends measures 11 bases. CDR1 and CDR2 are read off the germline V gene as ENHRY and SYGVKD. The investigation overall reported the following: A significant rise in spike-specific TCR breadth and depth was observed after two AZD1222 doses relative to day 0 and relative to MenACWY recipients. The vaccine-associated CD4 TCRs covered the entire spike protein, and the dominant responses fell in regions 160-218 and 743-854. The 56-69-year group was small, and its depth increase did not reach significance, likely because of low power. Reportedly, close to half of the unique spike-specific TCRs recognized epitopes lying outside the regions that are mutated in the B.1.351 and B.1.1.7 variants. Participants were mostly white British and included more females than males, and it was suggested by the authors that clonal diversity may have been underestimated. Conclusions about previously exposed vaccinees were limited because only 6 or 7 AZD1222 recipients were SARS-CoV-2 seropositive at baseline. Because no day 14 peak-response samples were available, the repertoires could be characterized only after the peak T cell response.

This TCR was sampled from an adult who received the MenACWY meningococcal vaccine as a control. The V gene is TRBV10-3 and the J gene is TRBJ1-2; the D segment cannot be called with confidence. Source: peripheral blood, taken 28 days after the second dose of the MenACWY control vaccine. The bases read TGTGCCATCAGCCAGCAGAGTGACTATGGCTACACCTTC. This gives the protein CAISQQSDYGYTF.